The source of this TCR beta chain is a study of T-cell reconstitution after alpha-beta-depleted transplantation in children. The V gene's germline CDR1 is LGHNA and CDR2 YSLEER. The CDR3 extends over 14 amino acids. The V end was cut by 1 base, the J end by 4 bases, with 9 bases between. Construction of the TCRbeta library involved unique molecular identifiers. TCRdb itself ran the PCR reads through MiXCR, one entry per CDR3 protein. This table has approximately 520,000 distinct CDR3 sequences, around a third appearing once. The specimen was PBMCs from the stem cell graft donor, collected from the stem cell graft. J is TRBJ2-3 and V is TRBV4-3; perhaps TRBD2 as D (6 bases). The TCR was taken from a human donor who donated a stem cell graft to a child with aplastic anemia. This CDR3 is CASSQGRESDTQYF. CDR3 sequence (DNA): TGCGCCAGCAGCCAAGGACGGGAGTCAGATACGCAGTATTTT.